This T cell receptor beta chain comes out of a study of human T cells and chemical hapten exposure. Specified time point: patch test 3, about 24 weeks after DPC sensitization. Specified treatment: therapeutic diphenylcyclopropenone sensitization with weekly scalp DPC. TCRdb recomputed calls from the RACE reads with MiXCR, one row per CDR3 protein. Here the sample spans about 89,000 distinct CDR3 sequences, 10% to 15% being singletons. With 2 bases removed from V and 6 bases from J, the gap between germline ends came to 13 bases. This CDR3 is 15 amino acids long. The specimen was whole blood, collected in connection with sensitization to the hapten diphenylcyclopropenone (DPC). This clonotype originated in a woman aged 45-60 years with alopecia areata. Some clones in this sample may be carry-over from other donors' samples. The rearrangement uses TRBV12-3 or TRBV12-4 and TRBJ2-2, with D possibly TRBD2 on 5 matching bases. The chain's CDR3 is CASSLMSRAAGELFF. CDR3 nucleotide sequence: TGTGCCAGCAGTTTAATGTCGCGGGCGGCCGGGGAGCTGTTTTTT.